The T cell receptor (beta chain) described here comes from a study of cytomegalovirus exposure and HLA in healthy donors (dated by TCRdb to about 2017). As for the study more broadly: An earlier analysis of roughly 500 of the donors reported 250 to 350 Gb of sequence data and 117 million unique TCR beta sequences from about 180 million T cells. An early release covering 500 to 750 HLA-typed donors comprised 250 to 350 gigabases of sequencing data and some 79 million unique TCR sequences. Of the roughly 390 genotyped donors, around 81% fell in the genetic ancestry cluster associated with self-reported Caucasian donors. The study aimed to test whether signatures of past pathogen exposure could be identified by cataloging public T cell receptors. The study profiled the T cell repertoires of under 850 subjects by immunosequencing and related them to cytomegalovirus serostatus. In addition to the first cohort of approximately 670 subjects, a separate validation cohort of 100 to 150 different subjects was used. High-throughput TCR immunosequencing, statistical association of individual TCRs with disease status, and machine learning were combined to predict cytomegalovirus infection status. To study patterns of TCR occurrence, a later analysis re-analyzed previously published TCR beta repertoires from 666 donors and added high-resolution HLA genotyping. In the later analysis, no new phenotypic data were used to find candidate immune exposures; instead, reliance was placed on TCR beta sequences and their occurrence across donors. An earlier analysis of fewer than 750 of the donors used high-throughput TCR beta sequencing to judge whether each TCR beta V gene segment behaved as functional or pseudogenic. Donor age, sex, ethnicity and CMV serostatus were compiled alongside the repertoire data. A later genetic analysis took genome-wide SNP genotypes for about 65% of the roughly 670 donors and used that subset as a discovery cohort. All discovery cohort repertoires had been generated on a single sequencing platform. Both class I and class II loci were covered by HLA typing, at four-digit resolution. The number of donors typed differed by locus, with about 629-640 for A, B, C, DRB1 and DQB1, around 500 for DQA1, about 610 for DPA1, and around 450 for DPB1. About 5 DR-DQ haplotypes were handled as single units for association and clustering, since linkage in the cohort was strong. Among some 410 genotyped donors of the cohort, an average of around 240,000 unique TCR beta nucleotide sequences were sequenced per donor, about a sixth of them non-productive. Points the paper makes about the study in general: In the study, approximately 150 TCR beta chains were listed as associated with cytomegalovirus. Immune exposure information for the cohort was limited to CMV serostatus. Cytomegalovirus status was reported to be diagnosed by the classifier with high specificity and sensitivity in both the original and validation cohorts. This cohort had only TCR beta chains sequenced, and the lack of alpha or paired-chain data limited which features could be detected. Presence/absence analyses assumed roughly uniform sequencing depth across donors, an assumption that may not hold. Specific HLA alleles were associated with 16,951 TCR beta sequences at a false discovery rate of 0.05 in a later analysis. When HLA alleles, especially DR and DQ, strongly co-occurred, attributing TCR associations to individual alleles was difficult. A later analysis found that most CMV-associated TCR beta chains appeared HLA-restricted, with HLA associations seemingly driven largely by CMV exposure. The authors suggested that the approach could potentially be extended to other disease states and immunological phenotypes. A few of the identified cytomegalovirus-associated TCR beta chains were confirmed in vitro to be specific for cytomegalovirus antigens. HLA typing was unavailable for some donors at each locus, so association tests used only the typed subset. A cluster of highly shared sequence variants was judged likely to be a technical artifact of the sequencing pipeline. In an earlier analysis of roughly 500 of the donors, most TCR beta V segments appeared in productive rearrangements about 87% or about 30% of the time, broadly matching IMGT annotations. Most TCR sequences were observed very rarely across donors, whereas some public TCRs were present in many individuals. Compared with equally common non-associated chains, HLA-associated TCR beta chains in a later analysis were more clonally expanded and had lower generation probabilities. Because the 87-base-pair reads could not distinguish some IMGT-functional V segments, including TRBV6-2 and TRBV6-3, those segments were excluded. V-gene and J-gene trimming of TCR beta chains was associated with a missense DCLRE1C variant in a later genetic analysis, and the association was replicated in an independent cohort. According to a later analysis, parvovirus B19, influenza, CMV and Epstein-Barr virus appeared linked to several top co-occurrence clusters. In a later analysis, TCR association rates were found to vary across HLA loci, with the most associated TCRs seen for DRB1 alleles and the fewest for HLA-C alleles. A later genetic analysis reported fewer N-insertions in productive TCRs among donors in an Asian-associated ancestry cluster than the approximately 700-donor mean. Correlated functional status among segregating V segments might reflect linkage disequilibrium, but an unknown experimental factor could not be ruled out. The earlier analysis of almost 600 of the donors excluded roughly 17 rarely observed V segments, including chromosome 9 orphons, because counts were too low. A further reported finding was that TCR beta sequences accurately predicted the HLA-A and HLA-B alleles for most subjects in the first cohort.

Comment on this clone: The target of this receptor is not known. No base quality information exists; no much larger clone differs at one position.

The CDR3 has 15 amino acids, counting the end cysteine and phenylalanine. Only the CDR3 DNA stays, 45 bases, in frame from base 1. Relative to germline, V is missing 5 bases and J is missing 0 bases, with 4 bases of the junction outside any gene match. CDR1 is given as SGHAT and CDR2 as FQNNGV, both from the germline V gene. Library generation was performed with the immunoSEQ multiplex PCR assay. For the multiplex PCR, a mixture combining 60 forward primers for TCR Vbeta segments and 13 reverse primers for TCR Jbeta segments was used. The CDR3 region of rearranged TCR beta genes was amplified from genomic DNA by a multiplex PCR assay. The amplified TCR beta libraries were sequenced on the Illumina HiSeq System as 87-base-pair reads. In the authors' own workflow: In a later analysis, roughly 80 million unique TCR beta chains were counted across the approximately 620 repertoires, and roughly 11 million of these chains were shared by at least two donors. A nearest-neighbor algorithm error-corrected the raw reads and collapsed the reads into unique sequences, merging closely related sequences to remove PCR and sequencing errors. CDR3 sequences were aligned to IMGT reference sequences to assign V, D and J gene segments. For a sequence to be retained, a match of at least six nucleotides was required to both a V gene segment and a J gene segment. A rearrangement was called productive if the CDR3 had no stop codons and remained in frame with V and J, and every other rearrangement was called non-productive. CDR3 was defined by IMGT convention, running from the second conserved V-encoded cysteine to the conserved J-encoded phenylalanine. Sequences without an unambiguous match to a single V gene segment were excluded from the earlier analysis of 450 to 650 of the donors. In an earlier analysis of some 590 of the donors, V segments were called functional above 56.7% productive rearrangements and were called segregating when the between-donor standard deviation exceeded 5%. A statistical classification framework was built for diagnosing cytomegalovirus status from the catalog of TCR beta chain sequences. In a later analysis, V and J genes were assigned by comparing TCR nucleotide sequences against IMGT/GENE-DB human TR gene sequences. A later analysis assigned CDR3 sequences and most-parsimonious VDJ recombination scenarios with the TCRdist pipeline. In a later analysis, each TCR beta chain was defined by its CDR3 amino acid sequence together with its V-gene family, and reads lacking a unique V-gene family were excluded. In a later analysis, 550 to 650 highly shared, low-generation-probability nucleotide sequences were removed to address suspected cross-contamination and a sequencing artifact. In a later analysis, a clonal expansion index for each public chain was calculated from normalized within-repertoire ranks of inferred template counts. In a later analysis, generation probabilities were computed with a VDJ recombination model fitted to out-of-frame rearrangements, and the resulting probabilities were checked against IGoR. A later analysis scored TCR-TCR, TCR-HLA and TCR-CMV co-occurrence with hypergeometric tests, applying a repertoire-size bias correction to TCR pairs. In a later analysis, false discovery rates were estimated by permuting HLA or CMV assignments 20 times. A later analysis grouped co-occurring TCRs with DBSCAN, adding TCRdist sequence similarity when clustering within HLA-allele-positive subsets. Co-occurrence clustering excluded repertoires with fewer than 30,000 or more than 120,000 public chains, plus five with anomalous nucleotide sharing. Imported from immuneACCESS, the table was reduced by TCRdb to in-frame sequences with V and J called. These copies leave out some clones; in studies compared against another copy, an unresolved V gene accounts for under half, and the cause of the remainder is not known. V, J and clone size are those of that table, while D and trimming were read from the DNA. The table for this sample lists under 130,000 clones; around 80% of them were counted only once. Approximately 7.2% of the sample comes from the top ten.

The cohort consisted of hundreds of healthy bone marrow donors. At the time of sampling, all cohort members were nominally healthy, though unrecorded immune exposures were likely present. The donor was CMV seropositive and was included in the group of 250 to 350 seropositive cohort members. Every donor gave a peripheral blood sample, and the peripheral blood mononuclear cells from that sample were used for TCR beta sequencing. The Qiagen DNeasy Blood Extraction Kit was used to extract genomic DNA from the blood cell samples. The chain employs TRBV11-2 and TRBJ1-1, with 9 central nucleotides matching TRBD1. Material: PBMCs. This TCR was sampled from a man aged 30-40 years in good health and CMV-seropositive. The CDR3 protein is CASSIGTGMNTEAFF. The DNA sequence is TGTGCCAGCAGCATAGGGACAGGGATGAACACTGAAGCTTTCTTT.